This T cell receptor (beta chain) originates from a study of blood T cell repertoires in COVID-19. Overall study: Acute-phase and convalescent COVID-19 samples originated in the United States, Italy and Spain.

Generated by immunoSEQ multiplex PCR, the TCRdb table keeps only in-frame clones and is missing some. Found here are 75,000 to 95,000 clones, less than 75% of them singletons; the top ten hold about 26%. The CDR3 loop spans 15 amino acids. Per the germline V gene, CDR1 is SGHRS and CDR2 is YFSETQ. V shed 2 bases and J 3 bases; nucleotides not matched to a gene: 8. The sequence came from a woman in her sixties or seventies in a cohort sampled during active or convalescent COVID-19. The chain joins TRBV5-1 to TRBJ2-7, with TRBD1 identical over 7 bases. The source material was peripheral blood. The chain's CDR3 is CASSFTGTDHYEQYF. The CDR3 DNA is TGCGCCAGCAGCTTTACCGGGACAGACCACTACGAGCAGTACTTC.